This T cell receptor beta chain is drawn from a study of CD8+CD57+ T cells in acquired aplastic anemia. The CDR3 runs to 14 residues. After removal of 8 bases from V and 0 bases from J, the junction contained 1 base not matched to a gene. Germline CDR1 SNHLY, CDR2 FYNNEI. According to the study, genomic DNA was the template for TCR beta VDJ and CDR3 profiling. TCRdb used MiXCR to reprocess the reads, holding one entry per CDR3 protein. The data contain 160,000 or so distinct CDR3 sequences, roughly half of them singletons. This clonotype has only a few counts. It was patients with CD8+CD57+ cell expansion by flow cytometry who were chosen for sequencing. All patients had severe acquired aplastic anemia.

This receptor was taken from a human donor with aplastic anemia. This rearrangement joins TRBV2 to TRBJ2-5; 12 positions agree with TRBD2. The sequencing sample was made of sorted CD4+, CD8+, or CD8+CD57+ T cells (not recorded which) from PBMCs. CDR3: CASSSGRDQETQYF. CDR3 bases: TGTGCCAGCTCTAGCGGGAGGGACCAAGAGACCCAGTACTTC.